One sample yielded the 28 T cell receptor beta chains listed below, sequenced in a study of cytomegalovirus exposure and HLA in healthy donors. Profiled with immunoSEQ multiplex PCR; TCRdb holds only in-frame clones, not every one. The repertoire holds 200,000 to 250,000 clones, with roughly 91% as singletons. The sequenced material came from PBMCs. The source of these receptors is a woman younger than 30 in good health and CMV-seropositive.

This clone was observed a few times. This chain links TRBV27 with TRBJ2-7; TRBD1 aligns across 9 bases. Germline loops: CDR1 MNHEY, CDR2 SMNVEV (reference sequence). Trimming at V came to 5 bases and at J to 1 base, leaving 9 bases not matched to a gene. This CDR3 comprises 16 residues. The CDR3 loop reads CASSVMTGGLSYEQYF. The CDR3 DNA follows: TGTGCCAGCAGTGTGATGACAGGGGGATTATCCTACGAGCAGTACTTC.

The chain uses TRBV5-1 and TRBJ2-3; 11 bases fit TRBD2. Germline V gene lookup returns CDR1 SGHRS and CDR2 YFSETQ. The CDR3 is made up of 14 amino acids. The trim removed 5 bases at V and 6 bases at J, leaving 5 bases unmatched. This chain's CDR3 is CASRQLAGADTQYF. The CDR3 DNA reads as TGCGCCAGCAGACAACTAGCGGGAGCGGATACGCAGTATTTT.

CDR3 protein: CASSLFGGIYEQYF. CDR3 bases: TGTGCCAGCAGTTTATTTGGGGGGATCTACGAGCAGTACTTC. V usage is TRBV28 and J usage is TRBJ2-7; D possibly corresponds to TRBD2 (6 bases). Germline CDR1 MDHEN, CDR2 SYDVKM. V dropped 1 base and J dropped 3 bases, with 10 bases sitting between them. This CDR3 contains 14 residues.

J is TRBJ2-7 and V is TRBV11-2; TRBD1 matches 9 bases. This CDR3 has 16 residues. Germline lookup yields CDR1 SGHAT and CDR2 FQNNGV. The V segment lost 2 bases and the J segment 2 bases; nucleotides outside the gene matches: 7. CDR3 region: CASSLNFGTGTYEQYF. The CDR3, as DNA: TGTGCCAGCAGCTTAAATTTCGGGACAGGGACCTACGAGCAGTACTTC.

The chain employs TRBV9 and TRBJ2-1; TRBD2 matches at 9 bases. The germline gives CDR1 SGDLS, CDR2 YYNGEE. The CDR3 loop spans 16 amino acids. Trimming at V came to 4 bases and at J to 2 bases, leaving 7 bases not matched to a gene. The CDR3 loop is CASSPRLAVTYNEQFF. The CDR3, as DNA: TGTGCCAGCAGCCCCCGACTAGCGGTGACCTACAATGAGCAGTTCTTC.

The chain has TRBV7-9 and TRBJ1-5, with 9 positions matching TRBD1. V lost 5 bases, J lost 6 bases, and 8 bases stayed unmatched. The germline CDR1 and CDR2 sequences are SEHNR and FQNEAQ (reference sequence). This CDR3 has 15 residues. The CDR3 sequence is CASSAGTGNRQPQHF. Written as DNA, the CDR3 is TGTGCCAGCAGCGCCGGGACAGGGAATCGTCAGCCCCAGCATTTT.

The rearrangement joins TRBV5-4 to TRBJ2-7, with 9 nucleotides matching TRBD1. The CDR3 is made up of 18 amino acids. With 1 base clipped from V and 4 bases from J, the junction kept 15 bases outside the gene matches. Germline CDR1 is SGHNT and CDR2 is YYREEE (reference sequence). The CDR3 DNA is TGTGCCAGCAGCTTGTGGGGGGGAAGGGACAGGGAGGGTTACGAGCAGTACTTC. As protein: CASSLWGGRDREGYEQYF.

The chain employs TRBV4-1 and TRBJ2-2; 7 positions agree with TRBD2. After removal of 4 bases from V and 0 bases from J, the junction contained 11 bases not matched to a gene. Germline V CDR1 and CDR2: MGHRA, YSYEKL. The CDR3 consists of 18 residues. CDR3 in amino acids: CASSLPPPGRPNTGELFF. The DNA for the CDR3 is TGCGCCAGCAGCCTCCCACCCCCCGGGAGGCCGAACACCGGGGAGCTGTTTTTT.

The rearrangement joins TRBV30 to TRBJ2-7; tentatively, D is TRBD1 (7 bases). The CDR3 covers 14 residues. CDR1 GTSNPN and CDR2 SVGIG come from the germline V gene (reference sequence). V was clipped by 2 bases and J by 6 bases, with 17 bases between them. The CDR3 DNA is TGTGCCTGGAGTCTCGCAGGGGGGACACGCGAGCAGTACTTC. It specifies CAWSLAGGTREQYF.

The chain is built from TRBV5-1 and TRBJ1-1, with D perhaps TRBD1 (5 bases). Per germline, CDR1 SGHRS and CDR2 YFSETQ. There are 16 residues in the CDR3. Deletions cut 1 base from V and 1 base from J, with 14 bases between. The CDR3 sequence is CASSLRGRGGNTEAFF. In DNA, the CDR3 is TGCGCCAGCAGCTTGAGAGGTAGGGGTGGGAACACTGAAGCTTTCTTT.

The gene calls are TRBV9 and TRBJ2-7; no firm D call. Germline loops: CDR1 SGDLS, CDR2 YYNGEE. The V end lost 0 bases, the J end lost 4 bases, and 11 bases lay between the germline ends. The CDR3 spans 14 residues. CDR3 residues: CASSVGSSVYEQYF. The CDR3 nucleotides are TGTGCCAGCAGCGTAGGGTCCAGCGTATACGAGCAGTACTTC.

This chain links TRBV19 with TRBJ2-7, with D perhaps TRBD2 (6 bases). The germline gives CDR1 LNHDA, CDR2 SQIVND (reference sequence). This CDR3 has 16 residues. V shed 5 bases and J shed 3 bases, with 20 bases lying between them. The CDR3 bases are TGTGCCAGTAGTTCCTCTGGTGGTAGCGGAGGCTACGAGCAGTACTTC. Translating it yields CASSSSGGSGGYEQYF.

This clone was seen just once. The rearrangement links TRBV27 to TRBJ1-1, with 8 bases fitting TRBD1. The CDR3 totals 17 residues. Germline V gene data show CDR1 as MNHEY and CDR2 as SMNVEV (reference sequence). The V segment lost 5 bases and the J segment 0 bases; nucleotides outside the gene matches: 11. CDR3 residues: CASSTSRDRYMNTEAFF. CDR3 bases: TGTGCCAGCAGTACGTCCCGGGACAGGTACATGAACACTGAAGCTTTCTTT.

The chain is built from TRBV2 and TRBJ1-2, with D unresolved. The V gene lost 8 bases and the J gene lost 0 bases, with 4 bases spanning the gap. Germline V gene sequence: CDR1 SNHLY, CDR2 FYNNEI. This CDR3 spans 11 amino acids. In DNA, the CDR3 is TGTGCCAGCCGGGCTAACTATGGCTACACCTTC. Residues: CASRANYGYTF.

This clone occurred a few times. The chain uses TRBV28 and TRBJ1-3; D perhaps matches TRBD1 (6 bases). The CDR3 spans 15 residues. Between the trimmed V and J ends, which lost 3 bases and 0 bases, there was a span of 9 bases. Germline CDR1 and CDR2: MDHEN and SYDVKM. CDR3 nucleotides: TGTGCCAGCAGTTTCAGGGGCCACTCTGGAAACACCATATATTTT. As protein: CASSFRGHSGNTIYF.

This clone was observed a handful of times. The chain couples TRBV28 to TRBJ1-2; D call uncertain. Between the trimmed V and J ends, which lost 9 bases and 4 bases, there was a span of 15 bases. This CDR3 has 13 residues. Germline CDR1 and CDR2: MDHEN and SYDVKM. The CDR3 protein is CASKSLRVYGYTF. The CDR3 coding sequence is TGTGCCAGTAAATCGTTGAGGGTCTATGGCTACACCTTC.

The chain is built from TRBV18 and TRBJ2-5, with 10 bases matching TRBD2. Germline-derived CDR1 and CDR2 are KGHSH and LQKENI. Trimming at V came to 0 bases and at J to 5 bases, leaving 9 bases not matched to a gene. This CDR3 has 17 amino acids. CDR3 coding DNA: TGTGCCAGCTCACCACCGATTTGGGCTAGCGGGAGTGAGACCCAGTACTTC. Its translation: CASSPPIWASGSETQYF. Variable domain in full (rest from reference TRBV18 and TRBJ2-5): NAGVMQNPRHLVRRRGQEARLRCSPMKGHSHVYWYRQLPEEGLKFMVYLQKENIIDESGMPKERFSAEFPKEGPSILRIQQVVRGDSAAYFCASSPPIWASGSETQYFGPGTRLLVL.

Written as DNA, the CDR3 is TGTGCCAGCCAGCGATTTGCAGGGGCTGGAAACACCATATATTTT. It is translated as CASQRFAGAGNTIYF. The J gene is TRBJ1-3, the V gene TRBV7-3, with D perhaps TRBD1 (6 bases). Germline V CDR1 and CDR2: SGHTA, FQGTGA. The germline V and J ends were trimmed by 8 bases and 2 bases, with 16 bases remaining between them. The CDR3 runs to 15 residues.

J is TRBJ2-3 and V is TRBV2; maybe TRBD1 (5 bases). Germline CDR1 reads SNHLY; CDR2 reads FYNNEI. The CDR3 is 13 amino acids. V dropped 6 bases and J dropped 2 bases, with 9 bases sitting between them. CDR3 sequence reads: CASSETDTDTQYF. CDR3 coding DNA: TGTGCCAGCAGCGAGACAGACACAGATACGCAGTATTTT.

V and J are TRBV10-2 and TRBJ2-7, with 11 nucleotides matching TRBD2. In germline, CDR1 is WSHSY, CDR2 SAAADI. The CDR3 loop spans 16 amino acids. J gave up 3 bases and V 6 bases, and 10 bases lay outside the gene matches. This CDR3 reads CASSQGLAGGFYEQYF. For the CDR3, the DNA is TGCGCCAGCAGCCAGGGGCTAGCGGGAGGATTCTACGAGCAGTACTTC.

This chain connects TRBV6-1 to TRBJ2-7; the D is unclear. The CDR3 has 11 amino acids. Germline lookup yields CDR1 MNHNS and CDR2 SASEGT. The V gene lost 5 bases and the J gene lost 4 bases, with 6 bases spanning the gap. The CDR3 bases are TGTGCCAGCAGTCTCGAGTACGAGCAGTACTTC. Translated: CASSLEYEQYF.

Only one count was recorded for this clone. This chain joins TRBV10-2 and TRBJ1-5, with TRBD1 matching 7 bases. Germline values: CDR1 WSHSY, CDR2 SAAADI. J gave up 0 bases and V 6 bases, and 5 bases lay outside the gene matches. CDR3 length: 15 residues. The CDR3 coding sequence is TGCGCCAGCAGAGGGACAGCTTATAGCAATCAGCCCCAGCATTTT. It specifies CASRGTAYSNQPQHF.

The rearrangement uses TRBV9 and TRBJ1-1; the D is unclear. Germline CDR1 reads SGDLS; CDR2 reads YYNGEE. This CDR3 comprises 14 residues. V shed 2 bases and J shed 1 base, with 9 bases lying between them. Written as DNA, the CDR3 is TGTGCCAGCAGCGTCTCAGGCCGGAACACTGAAGCTTTCTTT. This encodes CASSVSGRNTEAFF. The entire variable domain, with the rest obtained from reference TRBV9 and TRBJ1-1, is as follows: DSGVTQTPKHLITATGQRVTLRCSPRSGDLSVYWYQQSLDQGLQFLIQYYNGEERAKGNILERFSAQQFPDLHSELNLSSLELGDSALYFCASSVSGRNTEAFFGQGTRLTVV.

This chain joins TRBV5-1 and TRBJ1-3, with 7 bases matching TRBD1. This CDR3 contains 15 residues. V lost 5 bases, J lost 2 bases, and 7 bases stayed unmatched. CDR1 and CDR2 from the germline V gene are SGHRS and YFSETQ. The DNA for the CDR3 is TGCGCCAGCAGATACGACGGGACAGCTGGAAACACCATATATTTT. Its protein is CASRYDGTAGNTIYF.

In the case of this clone: Within the sample, other DNA sequences also encode this same CDR3. This chain links TRBV2 with TRBJ2-5, with D tentatively TRBD2 (5 bases). The CDR3 covers 13 residues. V was pared by 6 bases and J by 3 bases, with 11 bases between. CDR1 is SNHLY and CDR2 is FYNNEI in the germline V gene. The CDR3 DNA follows: TGTGCCAGCAGGGCAACTAGAGAAGAGACCCAGTACTTC. Encoded protein: CASRATREETQYF.

The chain uses TRBV4-1 and TRBJ2-7, with TRBD1 matching over 7 bases. The V and J ends lost 2 bases and 5 bases, in that order; junction bases with no gene match: 15. There are 17 residues in the CDR3. Germline-derived CDR1 and CDR2 are MGHRA and YSYEKL. DNA of the CDR3: TGCGCCAGCAGCCAAAAGACCAACAGGGGAACAGCAGACGAGCAGTACTTC. Protein: CASSQKTNRGTADEQYF.

The CDR3 DNA reads TGCGCCAGCAGCCAAGAACCCAGCGGGAGGCCCTTGGGCGAGCAGTACTTC. This encodes CASSQEPSGRPLGEQYF. The chain is built from TRBV4-1 and TRBJ2-7; 9 bases map to TRBD2. V shed 0 bases, J shed 6 bases, and the junction held 12 bases outside the gene matches. The CDR3 length is 17 residues. Germline values: CDR1 MGHRA, CDR2 YSYEKL.

The gene calls are TRBV5-6 and TRBJ2-1, with D unclear. The CDR3 has 14 residues. The germline V gene has CDR1 SGHDT and CDR2 YYEEEE. V lost 0 bases and J lost 4, with 8 bases in between. CDR3 in amino acids: CASSLGWAYNEQFF. The CDR3 DNA is TGTGCCAGCAGCTTGGGCTGGGCTTACAATGAGCAGTTCTTC.